Listed here is a single T cell receptor beta chain. The antigen remains unidentified. Control samples were healthy donors' buffy coats. Germline V gene sequence: CDR1 MDHEN, CDR2 SYDVKM. The CDR3 contains 14 residues. Deletions cut 6 bases from V and 4 bases from J, with 15 bases between. These data originate in a study of STAT5B mutations in CD4+ large granular lymphocyte leukemia. Study context: Among healthy controls, a particular HLA allele went with more CDR3 'QG' motifs. Whole-study findings and limits: Patient CD4-sorted repertoires looked more clonal than healthy CD4+ repertoires, even without putative leukemic clones. Top patient clones used TRBV06 genes more often: 8/27 versus 2/35 in controls.

The assay was immunoSEQ multiplex PCR, and TCRdb's table has in-frame clones only and misses some. The data show tens of thousands of clones, roughly 76% seen once. The rearrangement joins TRBV28 to TRBJ1-1, with a possible D match to TRBD1 (6 bases). The clonotype was recovered from a human donor in good health. The sample taken for sequencing was CD4+ T cells from blood buffy coats. CDR3 loop: CASRMGGWGTEAFF. CDR3 in DNA: TGTGCCAGCAGGATGGGGGGCTGGGGCACTGAAGCTTTCTTT.